One and the same sample provided the 21 T cell receptor beta chains below, sequenced in a study of Ad26.COV2.S vaccination and SARS-CoV-2 variants. Documented treatment: 15 to 20 received Ad26.COV2.S at low or high dose, single or two shots; 5 received placebo; per-sample allocation not given. It was on day 63 after the first vaccine or placebo injection that samples were taken. Sequencing was performed with immunoSEQ multiplex PCR; in TCRdb, only in-frame clones are kept and a portion is missing. Among about 680,000 clones listed, roughly nine tenths were seen once. The sequencing used peripheral blood, collected in a trial of Ad26.COV2.S vaccine versus placebo. These receptor sequences come from a person between 18 and 60 years old who received the Ad26.COV2.S COVID-19 vaccine or a placebo.

The rearrangement links TRBV19 to TRBJ2-4, with D perhaps matching TRBD1 (6 bases). Germline V CDR1 and CDR2: LNHDA, SQIVND (reference sequence). V dropped 1 base and J dropped 0 bases, with 22 bases sitting between them. The CDR3 totals 20 residues. In DNA form, the CDR3 reads TGTGCCAGTAGTATAGGAGCAGGACAGCCGCGAATCCTAGCCAAAAACATTCAGTACTTC. This encodes CASSIGAGQPRILAKNIQYF.

This clone has just one count. The chain carries TRBV5-1 and TRBJ2-1; 11 bases line up with TRBD2. Germline V CDR1 and CDR2: SGHRS, YFSETQ. V trimming: 3 bases; J trimming: 9 bases; junction bases outside the gene matches: 14. The CDR3 length is 17 residues. CDR3 nucleotide sequence: TGCGCCAGCAGCTCACGAAGCCTAGCGGGAGGAGTGGGTGAGCAGTTCTTC. This codes for CASSSRSLAGGVGEQFF.

The chain is built from TRBV2 and TRBJ2-1, with TRBD2 identical over 13 bases. There are 16 residues in the CDR3. Germline trimming cut 6 bases from V and 9 bases from J; bases unmatched to any gene: 11. The germline V gene encodes CDR1 SNHLY and CDR2 FYNNEI. The DNA of the CDR3 is TGTGCCAGCAGACCCGGGACTAGCGGGGTGGGGGGTGAGCAGTTCTTC. Translated, it gives CASRPGTSGVGGEQFF. The whole variable domain, remainder taken from reference TRBV2 and TRBJ2-1, is EPEVTQTPSHQVTQMGQEVILRCVPISNHLYFYWYRQILGQKVEFLVSFYNNEISEKSEIFDDQFSVERPDGSNFTLKIRSTKLEDSAMYFCASRPGTSGVGGEQFFGPGTRLTVL.

V is TRBV5-6 and J is TRBJ1-5; 12 bases line up with TRBD1. V was clipped by 4 bases and J by 6 bases; unmatched bases: 14. The length of the CDR3 is 18 residues. Germline CDR1 reads SGHDT; CDR2 reads YYEEEE. As DNA, the CDR3 is TGTGCCAGCAGCGACGGGGACAGGGGGCCTGAGTTACGTCAGCCCCAGCATTTT. Protein sequence: CASSDGDRGPELRQPQHF. The variable domain in full, with the rest retrieved from reference TRBV5-6 and TRBJ1-5, is DAGVTQSPTHLIKTRGQQVTLRCSPKSGHDTVSWYQQALGQGPQFIFQYYEEEERQRGNFPDRFSGHQFPNYSSELNVNALLLGDSALYLCASSDGDRGPELRQPQHFGDGTRLSIL.

The chain carries TRBV21-1 and TRBJ2-7; TRBD2 reflects the table's D call only, with no check against the DNA. TRBV21-1 constitutes a pseudogene. The CDR3 runs to 10 residues. The CDR3 spells CAPLIGEQYF. CDR3 sequence (DNA): TGTGCCCCGCTAATCGGCGAGCAGTACTTC.

The chain is built from TRBV27 and TRBJ2-3, with unresolved D. The V gene's germline CDR1 is MNHEY and CDR2 SMNVEV (reference sequence). V was clipped by 5 bases and J by 1 base, with 13 bases between them. The CDR3 loop spans 15 amino acids. For the CDR3, the DNA is TGTGCCAGCAGTAAGCCCCTCCCGGGCACAGATACGCAGTATTTT. This codes for CASSKPLPGTDTQYF.

The chain carries TRBV5-1 and TRBJ2-2; perhaps TRBD1 as D (6 bases). This CDR3 is built from 16 residues. In germline, CDR1 is SGHRS, CDR2 YFSETQ. Trimming pared 0 bases from V and 5 bases from J, leaving 14 bases between. CDR3 region: CASSLGLGAGTGELFF. CDR3 coding DNA: TGCGCCAGCAGCTTGGGTCTGGGGGCAGGAACCGGGGAGCTGTTTTTT.

This chain uses TRBV7-2 with TRBJ2-3; tentative D call: TRBD2 (6 bases). Trimming stripped 1 base from V and 8 bases from J, with 19 bases between. From germline, CDR1 is SGHTA and CDR2 FQGNSA. The CDR3 runs 16 residues. CDR3: CASSLEVRGPPGTQYF. CDR3 in DNA: TGTGCCAGCAGCTTAGAGGTGCGGGGACCCCCTGGTACGCAGTATTTT.

This chain links TRBV24-1 with TRBJ1-2, with D maybe TRBD1 (5 bases). CDR1 is KGHDR and CDR2 is SFDVKD in the germline V gene. The germline V and J ends were trimmed by 2 bases and 2 bases, with 11 bases remaining between them. The CDR3 has 15 amino acids. In nucleotides, the CDR3 is TGTGCCACCAGTGATTCGACGACAGCCAACTATGGCTACACCTTC. It yields the protein CATSDSTTANYGYTF.

This clone has more than one count but fewer than ten. Other DNA sequences within the sample encode an identical CDR3. The gene calls are TRBV5-1 and TRBJ2-2; TRBD2 matches 13 bases. CDR3 length: 16 residues. Per germline, CDR1 SGHRS and CDR2 YFSETQ. The ends lost 0 bases at V and 6 bases at J; junction bases unmatched: 2. CDR3 loop: CASSLGGLAGAGELFF. The CDR3 nucleotides are TGCGCCAGCAGCTTGGGAGGACTAGCGGGGGCCGGGGAGCTGTTTTTT.

The chain is built from TRBV30 and TRBJ1-1; possible D gene TRBD1, 5 bases. The CDR3 runs 11 residues. V gave up 7 bases and J gave up 4 bases, with 10 bases separating them. Germline V gives CDR1 GTSNPN, CDR2 SVGIG (reference sequence). For the CDR3, the DNA is TGTGCCTTAGGGGATCGCACTGAAGCTTTCTTT. As protein: CALGDRTEAFF. The full variable domain, rest sourced from reference TRBV30 and TRBJ1-1, is SQTIHQWPATLVQPVGSPLSLECTVEGTSNPNLYWYRQAAGRGLQLLFYSVGIGQISSEVPQNLSASRPQDRQFILSSKKLLLSDSGFYLCALGDRTEAFFGQGTRLTVV.

The chain carries TRBV29-1 and TRBJ1-1, with a possible D match to TRBD1 (5 bases). CDR1 and CDR2 (germline): SQVTM, ANQGSEA. This CDR3 region has 15 residues. V lost 2 bases and J lost 4, with 17 bases in between. The CDR3 is CSVENSGGKSTEAFF. The CDR3 nucleotides read TGCAGCGTTGAAAATTCTGGGGGGAAAAGCACTGAAGCTTTCTTT.

The J gene is TRBJ1-1, the V gene TRBV5-1, with 9 bases lining up with TRBD1. The CDR3 extends over 16 amino acids. Per germline, CDR1 SGHRS and CDR2 YFSETQ. V dropped 0 bases and J dropped 5; count of bases not matched to a gene: 8. The CDR3: CASSLATGTGKTEAFF. In nucleotides, the CDR3 is TGCGCCAGCAGCTTGGCAACCGGGACAGGGAAAACTGAAGCTTTCTTT. The full variable domain, completed using reference TRBV5-1 and TRBJ1-1, is KAGVTQTPRYLIKTRGQQVTLSCSPISGHRSVSWYQQTPGQGLQFLFEYFSETQRNKGNFPGRFSGRQFSNSRSEMNVSTLELGDSALYLCASSLATGTGKTEAFFGQGTRLTVV.

The gene calls are TRBV19 and TRBJ1-1, with TRBD1 matching over 10 bases. This CDR3 is built from 15 residues. Losses at the gene ends were 7 bases for V and 0 bases for J; bases not matched to a gene: 5. Germline CDR1 LNHDA, CDR2 SQIVND (reference sequence). Here the CDR3 DNA reads TGTGCCAGTACCAGACAGGGGGCGTTGAACACTGAAGCTTTCTTT. Translating it yields CASTRQGALNTEAFF.

V and J are TRBV30 and TRBJ1-5; D is possibly TRBD1 (5 bases). Trimming stripped 2 bases from V and 3 bases from J, with 8 bases between. The CDR3 runs 13 residues. CDR1 and CDR2 from the germline V gene are GTSNPN and SVGIG (reference sequence). The CDR3 spells CAWSRGINQPQHF. The DNA of the CDR3 is TGTGCCTGGAGTCGGGGGATCAATCAGCCCCAGCATTTT.

A single count supports this clone. This chain links TRBV18 with TRBJ1-2; TRBD1 is a possible D gene (6 bases). The CDR3 contains 14 residues. Trimming pared 6 bases from V and 3 bases from J, leaving 14 bases between. CDR1 KGHSH and CDR2 LQKENI come from the germline V gene. In DNA form, the CDR3 reads TGTGCCAGCTCGGAGGACAGCGCAGACTATGGCTACACCTTC. Translating it yields CASSEDSADYGYTF.

The rearrangement links TRBV7-2 to TRBJ1-1; no definite D call. This CDR3 spans 16 amino acids. Trimming removed 1 base from V and 4 bases from J, with 16 bases in between. CDR1 and CDR2 (germline): SGHTA, FQGNSA. CDR3 sequence reads: CASSLGPPSLGTEAFF. The DNA for the CDR3 is TGTGCCAGCAGCTTAGGGCCCCCGTCGTTGGGCACTGAAGCTTTCTTT.

This clone was recorded only once. The CDR3 loop reads CASSLGTGMNTEAFF. The CDR3 region has the DNA TGCGCCAGCAGCTTGGGGACAGGGATGAACACTGAAGCTTTCTTT. V gene TRBV5-1 combines with J gene TRBJ1-1, with 8 bases fitting TRBD1. The CDR3 runs to 15 residues. Germline CDR1 reads SGHRS; CDR2 reads YFSETQ. V dropped 0 bases and J dropped 0; count of bases not matched to a gene: 1.

The chain couples TRBV6-5 to TRBJ2-1, with 9 bases that match TRBD1. The CDR3 is made up of 13 amino acids. Germline lookup yields CDR1 MNHEY and CDR2 SVGAGI. V trimming: 10 bases; J trimming: 4 bases; junction bases outside the gene matches: 5. This CDR3 is CATRQGGYNEQFF. The DNA of the CDR3 is TGTGCCACCCGACAGGGGGGTTACAATGAGCAGTTCTTC.

V gene TRBV12-3 or TRBV12-4 combines with J gene TRBJ1-1; 8 nucleotides align to TRBD1. The V segment lost 4 bases and the J segment 7 bases; nucleotides outside the gene matches: 5. The CDR3 contains 13 residues. The CDR3: CASSSGQGYEAFF. CDR3 in DNA: TGTGCCAGCAGTTCCGGACAGGGCTATGAAGCTTTCTTT.

The chain combines TRBV21-1 with TRBJ2-7; the table's D gene call, TRBD2, was not cross checked with the DNA. TRBV21-1 is given as a pseudogene. The length of the CDR3 is 13 residues. CDR3 in DNA: TGTGCCAGCAACGAGCGGGGCGCCTACGAGCAGTACTTC. Translating it yields CASNERGAYEQYF.